A single sample gave rise to the 23 T cell receptor beta chains below, sequenced in a study of technical replicates of blood from a few donors. This table comes from immunoSEQ multiplex PCR, and its TCRdb copy is limited to in-frame clones, with some not included. The sample lists tens of thousands of clones; roughly 94% were seen once. Sequenced sample: T cells isolated from PBMCs. The receptor set was obtained from a human donor in good health.

The chain has TRBV5-8 and TRBJ2-7, with 11 bases lining up with TRBD2. Germline CDR1 is SGHTS and CDR2 is YDEGEE. This CDR3 spans 14 amino acids. Trimming removed 1 base from V and 7 bases from J; junction bases left unmatched: 4. CDR3: CASSLILAGGEQYF. In DNA, the CDR3 is TGTGCCAGCAGCTTGATCCTAGCGGGAGGAGAGCAGTACTTC. The full variable domain, completed using reference TRBV5-8 and TRBJ2-7, is EAGVTQSPTHLIKTRGQQATLRCSPISGHTSVYWYQQALGLGLQFLLWYDEGEERNRGNFPPRFSGRQFPNYSSELNVNALELEDSALYLCASSLILAGGEQYFGPGTRLTVT.

This clone has a single count. V and J are TRBV4-3 and TRBJ2-3, with D possibly being TRBD1 (5 bases). The CDR3 loop spans 13 amino acids. Germline CDR1 is LGHNA and CDR2 is YSLEER. Deletions cut 7 bases from V and 5 bases from J, with 13 bases between. The CDR3 DNA is TGCGCCAGCATGGGGCCGAGGCAAGATACGCAGTATTTT. As protein: CASMGPRQDTQYF.

The chain links TRBV7-2 to TRBJ2-3; the match to TRBD2 covers 10 bases. CDR3 size: 15 residues. V lost 3 bases, J lost 6 bases, and 6 bases stayed unmatched. Germline CDR1 and CDR2: SGHTA and FQGNSA. In DNA form, the CDR3 reads TGTGCCAGCAGCTTGTTAGCGGGAGGTAGGGATACGCAGTATTTT. Protein: CASSLLAGGRDTQYF.

This clone was observed a single time. The chain has TRBV15 and TRBJ2-3, with TRBD2 identical over 7 bases. Germline V gene lookup returns CDR1 LNHNV and CDR2 YYDKDF (reference sequence). The length of the CDR3 is 15 residues. With V trimmed by 3 bases and J by 3 bases, 6 bases remained unmatched. CDR3: CATSRGGVETDTQYF. The CDR3 DNA reads as TGTGCCACCAGCAGGGGAGGGGTTGAGACAGATACGCAGTATTTT.

The CDR3: CASSYQAGVDEQYF. The CDR3, as DNA: TGTGCCAGCAGTTATCAAGCGGGCGTCGACGAGCAGTACTTC. The genes are TRBV6-5 and TRBJ2-7, with D possibly matching TRBD2 (6 bases). Germline lookup yields CDR1 MNHEY and CDR2 SVGAGI. Deletions cut 3 bases from V and 5 bases from J, with 14 bases between. CDR3 length: 14 amino acids.

In its sample, this clone was seen a few times. The chain has TRBV4-2 and TRBJ1-4; no reliable D call. CDR1 is LGHNA and CDR2 is YNFKEQ in the germline V gene. Between the trimmed V and J ends, which lost 1 base and 3 bases, there was a span of 12 bases. The CDR3 runs to 16 residues. CDR3 loop: CASSQGREPPNEKLFF. The CDR3 DNA follows: TGTGCCAGCAGCCAAGGACGGGAACCCCCTAATGAAAAACTGTTTTTT.

The CDR3 here is CASSSRTSSYNEQFF. As DNA, the CDR3 is TGTGCCAGCAGTTCCCGGACTAGCTCCTACAATGAGCAGTTCTTC. This chain links TRBV6-6 with TRBJ2-1, with 7 bases that match TRBD2. The CDR3 is 15 residues long. Trimming at V came to 4 bases and at J to 0 bases, leaving 3 bases not matched to a gene. Germline lookup yields CDR1 MNHNY and CDR2 SVGAGI (reference sequence).

The rearrangement links TRBV19 to TRBJ1-4; perhaps TRBD1 as D (6 bases). Per the germline V gene, CDR1 is LNHDA and CDR2 is SQIVND (reference sequence). Deletions cut 4 bases from V and 0 bases from J, with 12 bases between. The length of the CDR3 is 16 residues. The CDR3 sequence: CASSSARQATNEKLFF. The CDR3, as DNA: TGTGCCAGTAGTAGCGCCAGACAGGCAACTAATGAAAAACTGTTTTTT.

This clone occurred once. The V call is TRBV5-1, the J call TRBJ1-5; D is uncertain. This CDR3 is built from 18 residues. The germline V gene has CDR1 SGHRS and CDR2 YFSETQ. V was clipped by 0 bases and J by 3 bases, with 19 bases between them. The CDR3 DNA sequence: TGCGCCAGCAGCTTGGGTTCCGCGGTGGTTCCTCTCAATCAGCCCCAGCATTTT. This sequence encodes CASSLGSAVVPLNQPQHF. The full variable domain, rest sourced from reference TRBV5-1 and TRBJ1-5, is KAGVTQTPRYLIKTRGQQVTLSCSPISGHRSVSWYQQTPGQGLQFLFEYFSETQRNKGNFPGRFSGRQFSNSRSEMNVSTLELGDSALYLCASSLGSAVVPLNQPQHFGDGTRLSIL.

The V and J genes are TRBV19 and TRBJ2-7; possibly TRBD1 for D (6 bases). This CDR3 contains 13 residues. CDR1 and CDR2 from the germline V gene are LNHDA and SQIVND (reference sequence). Trimming cost V 6 bases and J 0 bases, with 9 bases left between them. The CDR3 loop is CASSWGPSYEQYF. The DNA for the CDR3 is TGTGCCAGTAGCTGGGGGCCCTCCTACGAGCAGTACTTC.

The chain employs TRBV5-1 and TRBJ2-1; TRBD1 agrees at 10 bases. Per germline, CDR1 SGHRS and CDR2 YFSETQ. The CDR3 is 15 amino acids. Trimming cost V 6 bases and J 5 bases; bases outside gene matches: 8. CDR3 DNA: TGCGCCAGCAATCAACCGGGACAGGGGAACAATGAGCAGTTCTTC. This translates into CASNQPGQGNNEQFF.

The chain links TRBV11-2 to TRBJ2-7, with D tentatively TRBD2 (6 bases). The germline CDR1 and CDR2 sequences are SGHAT and FQNNGV. The CDR3 is 17 amino acids. V lost 2 bases, J lost 2 bases, and 19 bases lay in between. The DNA of the CDR3 is TGTGCCAGCAGCTTATTCTATGGGCTAGCGCTAGCCTACGAGCAGTACTTC. It codes for CASSLFYGLALAYEQYF.

The CDR3 reads CASGPGRDPNTDTQYF. DNA of the CDR3: TGTGCTAGTGGCCCTGGGAGGGACCCTAATACAGATACGCAGTATTTT. The rearrangement links TRBV12-5 to TRBJ2-3, with 7 bases matching TRBD2. Trimming removed 6 bases from V and 3 bases from J; junction bases left unmatched: 12. CDR1 is LGHNT and CDR2 is FRNRAP in the germline V gene. The CDR3 extends over 16 amino acids.

The genes are TRBV9 and TRBJ1-5, with TRBD1 matching 8 bases. CDR1 and CDR2 from the germline V gene are SGDLS and YYNGEE. Trimming cost V 3 bases and J 2 bases; bases outside gene matches: 1. The CDR3 spans 14 residues. The CDR3 coding sequence is TGTGCCAGCAGCGCGGGACAGGGCAATCAGCCCCAGCATTTT. Translation: CASSAGQGNQPQHF.

The chain uses TRBV18 and TRBJ1-4; the D is unclear. CDR3 length: 16 amino acids. The V gene's germline CDR1 is KGHSH and CDR2 LQKENI. V was cut by 3 bases and J by 0 bases, with 11 bases left in between. The CDR3 region is CASSPGIPTTNEKLFF. As DNA, the CDR3 is TGTGCCAGCTCACCCGGGATTCCAACAACTAATGAAAAACTGTTTTTT. Full variable domain (outside the CDR3, taken from reference TRBV18 and TRBJ1-4): NAGVMQNPRHLVRRRGQEARLRCSPMKGHSHVYWYRQLPEEGLKFMVYLQKENIIDESGMPKERFSAEFPKEGPSILRIQQVVRGDSAAYFCASSPGIPTTNEKLFFGSGTQLSVL.

This clone showed up just once. The genes are TRBV7-8 and TRBJ1-5; the D gene is possibly TRBD1 (6 bases). Germline loops: CDR1 SGHVS, CDR2 FQNEAQ. V gave up 5 bases and J gave up 7 bases, with 18 bases separating them. There are 15 residues in the CDR3. CDR3 amino acids: CASSPRPGEGQPQHF. The DNA for the CDR3 is TGTGCCAGCAGCCCTAGACCAGGGGAGGGACAGCCCCAGCATTTT.

CDR3 loop: CASSELTGADGYTF. CDR3 DNA: TGTGCCAGCAGTGAATTGACAGGGGCGGATGGCTACACCTTC. J is TRBJ1-2 and V is TRBV2; 8 bases map to TRBD1. Per germline, CDR1 SNHLY and CDR2 FYNNEI. With 2 bases clipped from V and 6 bases from J, the junction kept 5 bases outside the gene matches. The CDR3 has 14 residues. The whole variable domain, remainder taken from reference TRBV2 and TRBJ1-2, is EPEVTQTPSHQVTQMGQEVILRCVPISNHLYFYWYRQILGQKVEFLVSFYNNEISEKSEIFDDQFSVERPDGSNFTLKIRSTKLEDSAMYFCASSELTGADGYTFGSGTRLTVV.

The CDR3 bases are TGTGCCAGCAGCTGGACAGCATTCTACGAGCAGTACTTC. Amino acids: CASSWTAFYEQYF. The rearrangement joins TRBV11-3 to TRBJ2-7; maybe TRBD1 (6 bases). CDR1 SGHNT and CDR2 YENEEA come from the germline V gene. Between the trimmed V and J ends, which lost 4 bases and 3 bases, there was a span of 10 bases. This CDR3 contains 13 residues.

A single count supports this clone. This sequence joins TRBV19 and TRBJ1-2, with 8 bases lining up with TRBD1. With V trimmed by 9 bases and J by 4 bases, 7 bases remained unmatched. The CDR3 runs 13 residues. Germline V lookup: CDR1 LNHDA, CDR2 SQIVND (reference sequence). CDR3: CASAPGQVYGYTF. CDR3 DNA sequence: TGTGCCAGCGCACCGGGACAGGTCTATGGCTACACCTTC.

The chain combines TRBV28 with TRBJ1-2; 8 nucleotides line up with TRBD1. This CDR3 contains 15 residues. Germline-derived CDR1 and CDR2 are MDHEN and SYDVKM. J lost 5 bases, V lost 6 bases, and 11 bases had no gene match. The DNA of the CDR3 is TGTGCCAGCAGGTCCGGGACAGGCGATTATTATGGCTACACCTTC. Translated: CASRSGTGDYYGYTF.

This chain links TRBV7-9 with TRBJ1-3; possibly TRBD1 for D (5 bases). Per germline, CDR1 SEHNR and CDR2 FQNEAQ (reference sequence). Deletions cut 10 bases from V and 0 bases from J, with 16 bases between. The CDR3 is 15 amino acids. This CDR3 is CAIRGRLSSGNTIYF. CDR3 DNA: TGTGCCATTAGGGGCCGCCTTTCCTCTGGAAACACCATATATTTT.

V is TRBV29-1 and J is TRBJ2-5; 11 bases map to TRBD2. The V gene end was trimmed by 6 bases and the J gene end by 4 bases; junction bases not matched to a gene: 10. The CDR3 extends over 15 amino acids. Germline CDR1 reads SQVTM; CDR2 reads ANQGSEA. The CDR3 loop reads CSVPSSGRARETQYF. CDR3 coding DNA: TGCAGCGTGCCCAGTAGCGGGAGGGCCCGAGAGACCCAGTACTTC.

The CDR3 DNA reads TGTGCCAGCAGCTTAACTGCCGGAGACCGGGGGTTGTTTTTT. The encoded protein is CASSLTAGDRGLFF. The chain has TRBV7-3 and TRBJ2-2; D might be TRBD2 (6 bases). V was cut by 0 bases and J by 15 bases, with 17 bases left in between. Germline V gives CDR1 SGHTA, CDR2 FQGTGA. The CDR3 is made up of 14 amino acids.